This TCR beta chain was documented in a study of blood T cell repertoires in COVID-19 (TCRdb year 2020). Concerning the study at large: Samples from collaborators originated in the United States, Italy and Spain and spanned both the acute and convalescent phases of COVID-19. The samples were drawn from the first 160 participants of the ongoing ImmuneRACE study and from some 1,300 subjects provided by 6 global collaborators. The prospective study material was composed of cDNA or gDNA derived from T cells, B-cell-depleted T cells, or PBMCs. The repertoires were made available in a free public database intended to serve as a resource for research on the immune response to SARS-CoV-2. A de-identified subject ID, COVID-19 status, age in years and sex were almost always included in the sample metadata. HLA class I and class II types, where available, came from metadata supplied by the sample provider rather than from assay-based typing. Deeply sampled blood TCRbeta repertoires from subjects exposed to, actively infected with, or recovered from COVID-19 were included in the dataset. Overall results and qualifications from the work: The amount of clinical and demographic metadata varied by source and participant and was provided uncurated.

The V and J ends are trimmed by 7 bases and 5 bases, leaving 33 bases between them. The CDR3 goes from the cysteine to the phenylalanine over 19 residues. Only the CDR3 portion is preserved as DNA: 57 bases, with reading frame beginning at the first base. As for this clone: Its antigen target is currently unknown. Per-base quality was not reported, and no clone a single base away is much larger than it.

TCRbeta CDR3 regions were amplified from genomic DNA using the immunoSEQ Assay, a bias-controlled multiplex PCR. The study's own analysis went as follows. The number of nucleated cells in each sample was estimated from the amplification of reference gene primers within the assay. To quantify the absolute abundance of each unique TCRbeta CDR3 rearrangement, sequence reads were collapsed and filtered. For each sample, productive Simpson clonality was calculated by taking the square root of Simpson's diversity index across productive rearrangements. In TCRdb, the immuneACCESS table is reduced to in-frame sequences with V and J assigned. These tables do not hold every clone; where another copy was compared, an unresolved V gene accounts for under half, and the others remain unexplained. The V and J calls and clone size were taken over from that table, and D and trimming were inferred from the DNA. Within this sample are tens of thousands of clones, with 85% of them counted one time only. Roughly 3.2% of the sample belongs to the ten largest clones.

Whole blood was collected in K2EDTA tubes by collaborating institutions according to the institutions' own protocols. For TCRbeta analysis, collaborator samples were shipped as frozen whole blood, as isolated PBMCs, or as DNA extracted from either sample type. The sequence is built from TRBV23-1 and TRBJ2-7; the D segment might be TRBD1 or TRBD2, since each matches 10 bases. TRBV23-1 is known as an ORF, though its function is uncertain. The source of this sequence is a man between 50 and 59 years old with acute or convalescent COVID-19. The material sequenced was peripheral blood. The DNA reads as follows: TGCGCCAGCAACCTGACAGGGGGCCTAGCGGGAGCGGGGGAGGACGAGCAGTACTTC. Its product reads: CASNLTGGLAGAGEDEQYF.